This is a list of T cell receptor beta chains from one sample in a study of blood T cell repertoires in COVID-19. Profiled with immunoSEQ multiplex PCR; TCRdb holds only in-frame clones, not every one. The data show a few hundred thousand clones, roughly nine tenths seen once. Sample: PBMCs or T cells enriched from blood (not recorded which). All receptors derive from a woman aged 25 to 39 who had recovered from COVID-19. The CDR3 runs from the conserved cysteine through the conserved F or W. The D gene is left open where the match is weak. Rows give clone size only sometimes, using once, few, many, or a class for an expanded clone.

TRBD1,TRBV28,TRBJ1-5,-,CASSSASQGAGQPQHF,TGTGCCAGCAGTTCGGCCTCACAGGGGGCGGGGCAGCCCCAGCATTTT
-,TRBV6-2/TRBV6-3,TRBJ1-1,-,CASSYSAATEAFF,TGTGCCAGCAGTTACTCGGCTGCAACTGAAGCTTTCTTT
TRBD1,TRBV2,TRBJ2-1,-,CASTDRVNEQFF,TGTGCCAGCACCGACAGGGTCAATGAGCAGTTCTTC
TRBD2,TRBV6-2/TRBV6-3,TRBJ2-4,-,CASSWQTSGVSGSKNIQYF,TGTGCCAGCAGTTGGCAGACTAGCGGGGTATCGGGGTCCAAAAACATTCAGTACTTC
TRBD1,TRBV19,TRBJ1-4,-,CASSMRDRGATNEKLFF,TGTGCCAGTAGTATGAGGGACAGGGGTGCGACTAATGAAAAACTGTTTTTT
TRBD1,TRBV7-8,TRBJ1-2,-,CASSLKRQGDHYGYTF,TGTGCCAGCAGCTTAAAAAGACAGGGGGATCACTATGGCTACACCTTC
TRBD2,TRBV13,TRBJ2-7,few,CASSLAGGTYEQYF,TGTGCCAGCAGCTTAGCGGGAGGGACCTACGAGCAGTACTTC
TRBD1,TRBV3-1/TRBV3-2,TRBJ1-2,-,CASSQEDRVGGYTF,TGTGCCAGCAGCCAAGAGGACAGGGTGGGTGGCTACACCTTC
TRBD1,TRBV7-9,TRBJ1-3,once,CASSYGQGLNTIYF,TGTGCCAGCAGCTACGGACAGGGCCTGAACACCATATATTTT
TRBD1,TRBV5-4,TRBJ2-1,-,CASSLSHSTGSNEQFF,TGTGCCAGCAGCCTCAGCCATTCGACAGGGAGTAATGAGCAGTTCTTC
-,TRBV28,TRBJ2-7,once,CASSIHREQYF,TGTGCCAGCAGTATCCACAGGGAGCAGTACTTC
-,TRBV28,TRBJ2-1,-,CASSLGGLLNEQFF,TGTGCCAGCAGTTTAGGGGGCCTCCTCAATGAGCAGTTCTTC
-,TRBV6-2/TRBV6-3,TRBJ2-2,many,CASSYSGPTLNTGELFF,TGTGCCAGCAGTTACTCAGGTCCGACACTGAACACCGGGGAGCTGTTTTTT
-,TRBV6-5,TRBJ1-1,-,CASTRWGRRDTEAFF,TGTGCCAGCACCCGATGGGGGCGTAGGGACACTGAAGCTTTCTTT
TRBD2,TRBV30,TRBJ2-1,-,CAWNPGGTYNEQFF,TGTGCCTGGAACCCGGGAGGGACCTACAATGAGCAGTTCTTC
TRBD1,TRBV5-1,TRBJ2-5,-,CASSLGQGAGETQYF,TGCGCCAGCAGCTTGGGGCAGGGGGCTGGGGAGACCCAGTACTTC
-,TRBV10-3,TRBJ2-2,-,CPDRQLTGELFF,TGTCCAGACCGACAGTTAACCGGGGAGCTGTTTTTT
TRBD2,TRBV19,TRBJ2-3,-,CASSITSGAAPQYF,TGTGCCAGTAGTATCACTAGCGGGGCCGCGCCGCAGTATTTT
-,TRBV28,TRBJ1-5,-,CASWGQRNQPQHF,TGTGCCAGCTGGGGCCAGCGCAATCAGCCCCAGCATTTT
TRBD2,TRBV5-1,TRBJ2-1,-,CASSLSGDSYNEQFF,TGCGCCAGCAGCCTTAGCGGGGACTCCTACAATGAGCAGTTCTTC
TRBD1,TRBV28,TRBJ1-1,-,CASSFPRGYTEAFF,TGTGCCAGCAGTTTTCCCAGGGGGTATACTGAAGCTTTCTTT
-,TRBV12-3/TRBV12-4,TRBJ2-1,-,CASSLDFQESPFF,TGTGCCAGCAGTTTAGATTTTCAAGAGTCCCCCTTCTTC
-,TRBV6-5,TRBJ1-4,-,CASSYSGQRGEKLFF,TGTGCCAGCAGTTACTCCGGTCAACGGGGGGAAAAACTGTTTTTT
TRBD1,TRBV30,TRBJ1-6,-,CAWSGQGRNSPLHF,TGTGCCTGGAGTGGACAGGGTAGGAATTCACCCCTCCACTTT
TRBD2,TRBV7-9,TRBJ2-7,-,CASSPPTSAPSYEQYF,TGTGCCAGCAGCCCCCCCACTAGCGCACCCTCCTACGAGCAGTACTTC
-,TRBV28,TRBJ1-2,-,CASSLSRPLLNYGYTF,TGTGCCAGCAGTTTGTCCAGGCCCCTGCTTAACTATGGCTACACCTTC
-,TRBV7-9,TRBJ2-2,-,CASSADRGHWWGELFF,TGTGCCAGCAGCGCAGACAGAGGACATTGGTGGGGGGAGCTGTTTTTT
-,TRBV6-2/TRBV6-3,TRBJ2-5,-,CASSSTSMSETQYF,TGTGCCAGCAGTTCCACTAGCATGAGTGAGACCCAGTACTTC
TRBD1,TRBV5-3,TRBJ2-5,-,CARSFSGTEQETQYF,TGTGCCAGAAGCTTTTCCGGGACAGAGCAAGAGACCCAGTACTTC
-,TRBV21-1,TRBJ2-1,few,CASSMRSRLAGVVVKFF,TGTGCCAGCAGCATGAGATCCCGACTAGCGGGAGTGGTGGTGAAGTTCTTC
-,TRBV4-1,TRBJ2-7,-,CASSQGDYSYEQYF,TGCGCCAGCAGCCAAGGCGATTACTCCTACGAGCAGTACTTC
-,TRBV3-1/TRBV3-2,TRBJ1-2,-,CASSQGTLSGGYTF,TGTGCCAGCAGCCAAGGAACTCTTTCGGGGGGCTACACCTTC
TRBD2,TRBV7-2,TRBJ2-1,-,CASSLSGGSYNEQFF,TGTGCCAGCAGCCTGAGCGGGGGCTCCTACAATGAGCAGTTCTTC
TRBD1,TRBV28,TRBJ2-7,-,CATLEGQTYEQYF,TGTGCCACTCTCGAGGGACAGACCTACGAGCAGTACTTC
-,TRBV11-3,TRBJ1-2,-,CASSGEAGNYGYTF,TGTGCCAGCAGCGGCGAGGCAGGGAACTATGGCTACACCTTC
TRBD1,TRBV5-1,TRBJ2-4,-,CASSLGQGYIAKNIQYF,TGCGCCAGCAGCTTAGGACAGGGATACATAGCCAAAAACATTCAGTACTTC
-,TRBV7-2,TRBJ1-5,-,CASSKPGSNQPQHF,TGTGCCAGCAGCAAACCCGGGAGCAATCAGCCCCAGCATTTT
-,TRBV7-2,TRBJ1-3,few,CASSLVAFSGNTIYF,TGTGCCAGCAGCTTGGTTGCGTTCTCTGGAAACACCATATATTTT